This is a list of T cell receptor beta chains from one sample in a study of cytomegalovirus exposure and HLA in healthy donors. Produced via immunoSEQ multiplex PCR; TCRdb's table is partial and in-frame only. This sample has 200,000 or so clones, with 60% to 80% found just once. The sample taken for sequencing was PBMCs. These receptors were obtained from a man aged 18 to 30 in good health and CMV-seronegative. CDR3s include the opening cysteine and the closing phenylalanine or tryptophan. Fields, in order: J gene, D gene, clone size, V gene, CDR3 DNA, CDR3 protein. A D gene is named only where the DNA matches it firmly. Size is stated for part of the rows, as once, few or many counts, or as a class when the clone is expanded.

J: TRBJ2-7; D: TRBD2; size: few; V: TRBV30; DNA: TGTGCCTGGAGTGTACCGCAACTAGCGGGCCGCGCCTACGAGCAGTACTTC; CDR3: CAWSVPQLAGRAYEQYF
J: TRBJ2-1; D: TRBD2; size: -; V: TRBV6-5; DNA: TGTGCCAGCAGATCGACTAGCGGGGGGGCTTATGAGCAGTTCTTC; CDR3: CASRSTSGGAYEQFF
J: TRBJ2-1; D: TRBD2; size: -; V: TRBV6-1; DNA: TGTGCCAGCAGTGAAGTGGCGGGAGGCTCCAATGAGCAGTTCTTC; CDR3: CASSEVAGGSNEQFF
J: TRBJ1-2; D: TRBD1; size: -; V: TRBV28; DNA: TGTGCCAGCCTTCTACAGGAGGGGGCCAATGGCTACACCTTC; CDR3: CASLLQEGANGYTF
J: TRBJ2-3; D: -; size: -; V: TRBV9; DNA: TGTGCCAGCAGCGTAGATGGTAGCGAGTACACAGATACGCAGTATTTT; CDR3: CASSVDGSEYTDTQYF
J: TRBJ2-1; D: -; size: -; V: TRBV2; DNA: TGTGCCAGCAGTGAAATACAGAACCTTAACGCCAATGAGCAGTTCTTC; CDR3: CASSEIQNLNANEQFF
J: TRBJ1-4; D: -; size: many; V: TRBV7-9; DNA: TGTGCCAGCAGCTTAGGGGGGGGGACCGAGGAAAAACTGTTTTTT; CDR3: CASSLGGGTEEKLFF
J: TRBJ2-1; D: -; size: -; V: TRBV7-3; DNA: TGTGCCAGCAGCTTAGGACTATTCGCCAACAATGAGCAGTTCTTC; CDR3: CASSLGLFANNEQFF
J: TRBJ1-2; D: -; size: -; V: TRBV25-1; DNA: TGTGCCAGCAGTGGCCCGAGCGGATATGGCTACACCTTC; CDR3: CASSGPSGYGYTF
J: TRBJ1-2; D: -; size: -; V: TRBV29-1; DNA: TGCAGCGCCGGACTGTACTATGGCTACACCTTC; CDR3: CSAGLYYGYTF
J: TRBJ2-5; D: -; size: -; V: TRBV4-3; DNA: TGCGCCAGCAGCCAAGGGGCCCAATCTGGAGAGACCCAGTACTTC; CDR3: CASSQGAQSGETQYF
J: TRBJ1-5; D: -; size: few; V: TRBV19; DNA: TGTGCCACCACCCCAAACTTGTATAGCAATCAGCCCCAGCATTTT; CDR3: CATTPNLYSNQPQHF
J: TRBJ1-1; D: -; size: -; V: TRBV18; DNA: TGTGCCAGCTCCCCACGTCCCAAACTTGGAATAGGGGAGGTCACTGAAGCTTTCTTT; CDR3: CASSPRPKLGIGEVTEAFF
J: TRBJ2-3; D: -; size: -; V: TRBV27; DNA: TGTGCCAGCACCCAGGGTGGAGTTCGGGATACGCAGTATTTT; CDR3: CASTQGGVRDTQYF
J: TRBJ2-1; D: -; size: -; V: TRBV27; DNA: TGTGCCAGCGGCGGGGACGGGAATTCCAATGAGCAGTTCTTC; CDR3: CASGGDGNSNEQFF
J: TRBJ2-5; D: -; size: -; V: TRBV30; DNA: TGTGCCTGGAGTGTAGTTCGGGGTGTAGCCGGCCCAGAGACCCAGTACTTC; CDR3: CAWSVVRGVAGPETQYF
J: TRBJ1-3; D: TRBD1; size: -; V: TRBV7-2; DNA: TGTGCCAGCAGCTTAGGACAGGGAGCAAACACCATATATTTT; CDR3: CASSLGQGANTIYF
J: TRBJ2-7; D: TRBD2; size: -; V: TRBV6-5; DNA: TGTGCCAGCAGGGGGGAGCGGGGATTACGTGAGCAGTACTTC; CDR3: CASRGERGLREQYF
J: TRBJ1-1; D: -; size: -; V: TRBV18; DNA: TGTGCCAGCTCACCATATTCGGGAAGCGGTGAAGCTTTCTTT; CDR3: CASSPYSGSGEAFF
J: TRBJ1-4; D: TRBD1; size: -; V: TRBV6-6; DNA: TGTGCCAGCAGTTACCCCGGGACAGGCATTGCTGAAAAACTGTTTTTT; CDR3: CASSYPGTGIAEKLFF
J: TRBJ1-5; D: TRBD1; size: -; V: TRBV7-2; DNA: TGTGCCAGCAGCTCAACTACAGGGGGCAACAATCAGCCCCAGCATTTT; CDR3: CASSSTTGGNNQPQHF
J: TRBJ1-1; D: -; size: few; V: TRBV25-1; DNA: TGTGCCAGCAGTGACGCGGGGGCCGCTGAAGCTTTCTTT; CDR3: CASSDAGAAEAFF
J: TRBJ2-7; D: TRBD1; size: few; V: TRBV7-8; DNA: TGTGCCAGCAGCTTAGGGTGGGGACAGGGTCGAGAGCAGTACTTC; CDR3: CASSLGWGQGREQYF
J: TRBJ2-4; D: -; size: -; V: TRBV4-2; DNA: TGTGCCAGCAGCCAACGGGGGACGGTCCAAAAAGACATTCAGTACTTC; CDR3: CASSQRGTVQKDIQYF
J: TRBJ2-7; D: -; size: -; V: TRBV30; DNA: TGTGCCTGGAGTGCGATGGGCACTTCCTACGAGCAGTACTTC; CDR3: CAWSAMGTSYEQYF
J: TRBJ1-3; D: -; size: -; V: TRBV11-3; DNA: TGTGCCAGCAGCCCAGGGTCTGGAAACACCATATATTTT; CDR3: CASSPGSGNTIYF
J: TRBJ2-1; D: -; size: -; V: TRBV10-2; DNA: TGCGCCAGCAGTGTTGAGGTCCATGAGCAGTTCTTC; CDR3: CASSVEVHEQFF
J: TRBJ1-1; D: TRBD1; size: -; V: TRBV5-6; DNA: TGTGCCAGCAGCTCGCCGGGACAGGGGGCTCGTGGCACTGAAGCTTTCTTT; CDR3: CASSSPGQGARGTEAFF
J: TRBJ1-2; D: -; size: -; V: TRBV30; DNA: TGTGCCTTTTCTCGAGGGAACTATGGCTACACCTTC; CDR3: CAFSRGNYGYTF
J: TRBJ1-6; D: -; size: -; V: TRBV28; DNA: TGTGCCAGCAGTTTGTACGGTAATTCACCCCTCCACTTT; CDR3: CASSLYGNSPLHF
J: TRBJ2-1; D: -; size: -; V: TRBV29-1; DNA: TGCAGCGGACTCAGACGCGCTCCTAGGAATGAGCAGTTCTTC; CDR3: CSGLRRAPRNEQFF
J: TRBJ1-1; D: -; size: -; V: TRBV7-2; DNA: TGTGCCAGCAGCTTAGCCTTTCAGGACCGACAGGCATCTGAAGCTTTCTTT; CDR3: CASSLAFQDRQASEAFF
J: TRBJ1-5; D: -; size: -; V: TRBV19; DNA: TGTGCCAGTAGTATGACGAGGGGGGGAGGTCAGCCCCAGCATTTT; CDR3: CASSMTRGGGQPQHF
J: TRBJ2-7; D: -; size: once; V: TRBV19; DNA: TGTGCCAGTAGTATGAGGTCGGCACCTCTCTCCTACGAGCAGTACTTC; CDR3: CASSMRSAPLSYEQYF
J: TRBJ2-2; D: -; size: -; V: TRBV11-1; DNA: TGTGCCAGCAGCTTTAACAGGAACACCGGGGAGCTGTTTTTT; CDR3: CASSFNRNTGELFF
J: TRBJ1-4; D: TRBD1; size: -; V: TRBV5-1; DNA: TGCGCCAGCAGCTTACAGGGGTATGAAGAAAAACTGTTTTTT; CDR3: CASSLQGYEEKLFF
J: TRBJ1-1; D: -; size: few; V: TRBV9; DNA: TGTGCCAGCAGCGTAGACGGACAGAGGGGTGAAGCTTTCTTT; CDR3: CASSVDGQRGEAFF
J: TRBJ2-7; D: -; size: -; V: TRBV11-2; DNA: TGTGCCAGCAGCTTTAGCCCTAGGAATGTCTCCTACGAGCAGTACTTC; CDR3: CASSFSPRNVSYEQYF
J: TRBJ2-3; D: -; size: once; V: TRBV6-1; DNA: TGTGCCAGCAGTGAAGCAGGACACATCACAGATACGCAGTATTTT; CDR3: CASSEAGHITDTQYF
J: TRBJ2-3; D: TRBD1; size: -; V: TRBV19; DNA: TGTGCCAGTAGTCTCCGGCCGGGACAGGATTTCGCAGATACGCAGTATTTT; CDR3: CASSLRPGQDFADTQYF
J: TRBJ2-7; D: -; size: -; V: TRBV14; DNA: TGTGCCAGCAGCCATCACGACAGGCCCTACGAGCAGTACTTC; CDR3: CASSHHDRPYEQYF
J: TRBJ2-2; D: -; size: -; V: TRBV6-4; DNA: TGTGCCAGCAGTGACTCCGCTAGTTTTAACACCGGGGAGCTGTTTTTT; CDR3: CASSDSASFNTGELFF
J: TRBJ2-5; D: -; size: -; V: TRBV5-6; DNA: TGTGCCAGCATCCAGACTGGCAGGGCGGACCAAGAGACCCAGTACTTC; CDR3: CASIQTGRADQETQYF
J: TRBJ1-6; D: TRBD1; size: -; V: TRBV6-1; DNA: TGTGCCAGCAGAACGGACAGGGGGCTATCACCCCTCCACTTT; CDR3: CASRTDRGLSPLHF
J: TRBJ2-5; D: -; size: once; V: TRBV6-1; DNA: TGTGCCAGCAGTGTCACCTATGGACTGGCACAAGAGACCCAGTACTTC; CDR3: CASSVTYGLAQETQYF
J: TRBJ2-7; D: TRBD2; size: -; V: TRBV6-1; DNA: TGTGCCAGCAGGGAACTTGGGGTGCTAGCGGGTAAATACGAGCAGTACTTC; CDR3: CASRELGVLAGKYEQYF
J: TRBJ2-3; D: TRBD2; size: -; V: TRBV4-3; DNA: TGCGCCAGCAGCCAAGAGGCAGCTAGCGGGGTCCGCCTCACAGATACGCAGTATTTT; CDR3: CASSQEAASGVRLTDTQYF
J: TRBJ2-1; D: -; size: -; V: TRBV10-3; DNA: TGTGCCATCAGTGGATCCGGCGGAAACAGGGAAGCGCCTTACAATGAGCAGTTCTTC; CDR3: CAISGSGGNREAPYNEQFF
J: TRBJ2-1; D: TRBD1; size: -; V: TRBV27; DNA: TGTGCCAGCAGTTTGAGGAGGACAGGTATCAATGAGCAGTTCTTC; CDR3: CASSLRRTGINEQFF
J: TRBJ1-1; D: TRBD1; size: -; V: TRBV28; DNA: TGTGCCAGCAGAGAGGACAGGGCGAGTGTCACTGAAGCTTTCTTT; CDR3: CASREDRASVTEAFF
J: TRBJ2-2; D: TRBD2; size: -; V: TRBV30; DNA: TGTGCCTGGAGTCGGGGGGAGAACACCGGGGAGCTGTTTTTT; CDR3: CAWSRGENTGELFF
J: TRBJ2-2; D: TRBD2; size: -; V: TRBV9; DNA: TGTGCCAGCAGCGACACAGTGGGGGGAGGGTACACCGGGGAGCTGTTTTTT; CDR3: CASSDTVGGGYTGELFF